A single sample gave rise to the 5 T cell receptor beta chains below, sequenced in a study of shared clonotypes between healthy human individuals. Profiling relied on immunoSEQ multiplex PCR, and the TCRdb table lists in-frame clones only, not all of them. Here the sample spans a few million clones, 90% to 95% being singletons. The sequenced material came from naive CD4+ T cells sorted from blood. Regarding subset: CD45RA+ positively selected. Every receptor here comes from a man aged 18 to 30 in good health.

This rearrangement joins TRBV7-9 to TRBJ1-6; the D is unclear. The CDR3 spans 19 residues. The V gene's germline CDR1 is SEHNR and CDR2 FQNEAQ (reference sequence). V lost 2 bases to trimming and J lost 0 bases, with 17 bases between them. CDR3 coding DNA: TGTGCCAGCAGCTTAATGGCGCCGCCCCTGAGCTCCTATAATTCACCCCTCCACTTT. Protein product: CASSLMAPPLSSYNSPLHF.

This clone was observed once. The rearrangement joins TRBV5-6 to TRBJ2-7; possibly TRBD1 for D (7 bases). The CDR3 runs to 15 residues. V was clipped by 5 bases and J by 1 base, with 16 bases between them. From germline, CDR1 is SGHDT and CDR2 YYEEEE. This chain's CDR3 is CASRRGDRVSYEQYF. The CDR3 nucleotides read TGTGCCAGCAGAAGGGGGGACAGAGTTTCCTACGAGCAGTACTTC.

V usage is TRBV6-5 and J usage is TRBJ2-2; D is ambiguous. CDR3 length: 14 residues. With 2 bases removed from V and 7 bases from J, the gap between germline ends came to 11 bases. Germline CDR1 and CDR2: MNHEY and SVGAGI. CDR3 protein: CASSYAGFLGELFF. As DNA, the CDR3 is TGTGCCAGCAGTTACGCAGGATTTCTCGGGGAGCTGTTTTTT.

The CDR3 spells CASSQEDRQGFTDTQYF. The CDR3 bases are TGTGCCAGCAGCCAAGAGGACCGACAGGGGTTCACAGATACGCAGTATTTT. This chain connects TRBV14 to TRBJ2-3, with 8 bases aligning to TRBD1. The CDR3 covers 17 residues. V gave up 0 bases and J gave up 2 bases; unmatched junction bases: 7. Germline V CDR1 and CDR2: SGHDN, FVKESK. Full variable domain (remainder filled in from reference TRBV14 and TRBJ2-3): EAGVTQFPSHSVIEKGQTVTLRCDPISGHDNLYWYRRVMGKEIKFLLHFVKESKQDESGMPNNRFLAERTGGTYSTLKVQPAELEDSGVYFCASSQEDRQGFTDTQYFGPGTRLTVL.

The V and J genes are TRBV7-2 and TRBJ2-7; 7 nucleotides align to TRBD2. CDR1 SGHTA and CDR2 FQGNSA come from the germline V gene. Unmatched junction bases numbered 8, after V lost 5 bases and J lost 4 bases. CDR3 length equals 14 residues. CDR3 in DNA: TGTGCCAGCAGCCTTGGACTAGGGGTATACGAGCAGTACTTC. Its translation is CASSLGLGVYEQYF.